This T cell receptor beta chain comes out of a study of T cells in Graves' hyperthyroidism and ophthalmopathy. For the diagnoses, clinical symptoms, serum thyroxine and TRAb, thyroid ultrasound and orbital computed tomography were used. It was around 11 ml of fresh peripheral blood that supplied the PBMCs. There were TCR beta CDR3 regions amplified from RNA transcripts. During a first-round RT-PCR of the TCR CDR3, the HTBI primer set was used. One entry per CDR3 protein, called by TCRdb with MiXCR from the multiplex PCR reads. The sample contains approximately 690,000 distinct CDR3 sequences, approximately 14% of which appear only once. This clonotype was detected many times. Its antigen is not identified. Regarding the study as a whole: The model anticipated ophthalmopathy a median approximately 6.6 months pre-onset. Using 13 V-J features, a model discriminated ophthalmopathy from stable hyperthyroidism.

J was trimmed by 4 bases and V by 5 bases; bases with no gene match: 10. Germline V gene data show CDR1 as SGHAT and CDR2 as FQNNGV. This CDR3 has 16 amino acids. The chain has TRBV11-2 and TRBJ2-1; TRBD2 agrees at 8 bases. The source of this sequence is a woman aged 45-65 years with Graves' ophthalmopathy. Sequencing used blood. The DNA for the CDR3 is TGTGCCAGCAGCCTACGACTAGCGATAAAGTACAATGAGCAGTTCTTC. It is translated as CASSLRLAIKYNEQFF.